This T cell receptor (beta chain) originates from a study of blood T cell repertoires in COVID-19. Turning to the study itself: Both acute and convalescent COVID-19 samples were obtained from the United States, Italy and Spain.

Libraries were prepared by immunoSEQ multiplex PCR; TCRdb keeps only in-frame clonotypes and omits some of them. Among under 30,000 clones listed, 75% to 90% were seen once. Germline V lookup: CDR1 LGHNA, CDR2 YNFKEQ. This CDR3 has 14 amino acids. J was trimmed by 9 bases and V by 5 bases; bases with no gene match: 7. Sequenced: peripheral blood. This TCR came from a woman aged 80 or over with active or convalescent COVID-19. The V gene is TRBV4-2, the J gene TRBJ2-1; 10 nucleotides align to TRBD2. The CDR3 sequence is CASSEPGLAIEQFF. CDR3 in DNA: TGTGCCAGCAGCGAACCGGGACTAGCGATTGAGCAGTTCTTC.